The 30 T cell receptor beta chains presented below share a single source sample, sequenced in a study of blood T cell repertoires in COVID-19. Only in-frame clones appear in the TCRdb table, and some are missing; sequencing was by immunoSEQ multiplex PCR. The sample carries about 500,000 clones, around 87% recorded once. Sequencing input: PBMCs or T cells enriched from blood (not recorded which). The receptors derive from a woman between 18 and 30 years old who had recovered from COVID-19.

With regard to this clone: Other DNA sequences in the same sample also yield this CDR3. The chain uses TRBV5-5 and TRBJ1-5; a possible D gene is TRBD1 (5 bases). The CDR3 sequence is 13 residues long. The germline gives CDR1 SGHKS, CDR2 YYEKEE (reference sequence). Trimming shortened V by 3 bases and J by 4 bases, and 8 bases separated the two germline ends. The CDR3 nucleotides are TGTGCCAGCAGCTCGGCAGGGAATCAGCCCCAGCATTTT. Its protein product is CASSSAGNQPQHF.

The gene calls are TRBV4-1 and TRBJ1-4; D is unresolved. CDR1 and CDR2 (germline): MGHRA, YSYEKL. The CDR3 is 13 amino acids. V was cut by 5 bases and J by 7 bases, with 11 bases left in between. CDR3 sequence: CASSEEVREKLFF. CDR3 DNA sequence: TGCGCCAGCAGCGAGGAGGTTCGTGAAAAACTGTTTTTT.

This clone was detected only a few times. The rearrangement links TRBV5-5 to TRBJ1-4; D not certain. V lost 4 bases and J lost 0, with 16 bases in between. Germline V gene data show CDR1 as SGHKS and CDR2 as YYEKEE (reference sequence). CDR3 length equals 17 residues. CDR3 bases: TGTGCCAGCAGCCTACTCCCGCCGCCTTCAACTAATGAAAAACTGTTTTTT. This encodes CASSLLPPPSTNEKLFF.

The gene calls are TRBV28 and TRBJ2-3, with a tentative D call TRBD2 (6 bases). Germline V CDR1 and CDR2: MDHEN, SYDVKM. V lost 5 bases and J 6 bases, leaving 18 bases between the germline ends. CDR3 size: 15 residues. In nucleotides, the CDR3 is TGTGCCAGCAGTGCTGGAGGGACCCCCGCCGATACGCAGTATTTT. This sequence encodes CASSAGGTPADTQYF.

The chain uses TRBV19 and TRBJ1-5, with D possibly matching TRBD1 (6 bases). V was shortened by 5 bases and J by 1 base, with 15 bases between the two germline ends. The V gene's germline CDR1 is LNHDA and CDR2 SQIVND (reference sequence). This CDR3 has 16 amino acids. The CDR3 region has the DNA TGTGCCAGTAGTTCCCAGGGGACCGCCAGCAATCAGCCCCAGCATTTT. Translating it yields CASSSQGTASNQPQHF.

This clone was counted a few times. The rearrangement joins TRBV12-3 or TRBV12-4 to TRBJ1-2; 8 positions agree with TRBD1. CDR3 length equals 13 residues. Trimming at V came to 8 bases and at J to 6 bases, leaving 8 bases not matched to a gene. The CDR3 DNA reads TGTGCCAGCGGAAACAGGGGGAGGGATGGCTACACCTTC. Amino acids: CASGNRGRDGYTF.

The genes are TRBV5-4 and TRBJ1-2; D perhaps matches TRBD1 (6 bases). Germline assignment: CDR1 SGHNT and CDR2 YYREEE (reference sequence). This CDR3 is built from 13 residues. V lost 1 base and J lost 8, with 12 bases in between. CDR3 sequence: CASSLNREGGYTF. The CDR3 nucleotides are TGTGCCAGCAGCTTGAACAGGGAAGGCGGCTACACCTTC.

This clone was seen more than once but under ten times. The rearrangement uses TRBV30 and TRBJ1-1; TRBD1 is a possible D gene (5 bases). The CDR3 length is 14 residues. Trimming removed 2 bases at V and 3 bases at J, with 13 bases between. Germline assignment: CDR1 GTSNPN and CDR2 SVGIG (reference sequence). The CDR3 DNA reads as TGTGCCTGGAGTCGTGCGGGGACCGACACTGAAGCTTTCTTT. The encoded protein is CAWSRAGTDTEAFF.

The V gene is TRBV10-3, the J gene TRBJ2-1; 9 bases are shared with TRBD2. V gave up 6 bases and J gave up 5 bases; unmatched junction bases: 8. There are 15 residues in the CDR3. Germline lookup yields CDR1 ENHRY and CDR2 SYGVKD. The DNA for the CDR3 is TGTGCCATCAGGGGGTGGCTAGCGGGGAACAATGAGCAGTTCTTC. Protein sequence: CAIRGWLAGNNEQFF.

J is TRBJ2-7 and V is TRBV3-1 (or the pseudogene TRBV3-2), with D perhaps matching TRBD1 (5 bases). The CDR3 loop spans 16 amino acids. V was pared by 3 bases and J by 3 bases, with 18 bases between. Germline-derived CDR1 and CDR2 are LGHDT and YNNKEL (reference sequence). The CDR3 nucleotides read TGTGCCAGCAGCCATCAAACCGACAGATGGTACTACGAGCAGTACTTC. Translation gives CASSHQTDRWYYEQYF.

The chain employs TRBV11-2 and TRBJ1-1; no definite D call. Deletions cut 5 bases from V and 0 bases from J, with 4 bases between. Germline V gene data show CDR1 as SGHAT and CDR2 as FQNNGV. The CDR3 spans 12 residues. The CDR3 reads CASSQMNTEAFF. CDR3 sequence (DNA): TGTGCCAGCAGCCAAATGAACACTGAAGCTTTCTTT. Together with reference TRBV11-2 and TRBJ1-1, the CDR3 gives the full variable domain: EAGVAQSPRYKIIEKRQSVAFWCNPISGHATLYWYQQILGQGPKLLIQFQNNGVVDDSQLPKDRFSAERLKGVDSTLKIQPAKLEDSAVYLCASSQMNTEAFFGQGTRLTVV.

The chain joins TRBV28 to TRBJ1-5; 10 positions match TRBD1. The germline V gene encodes CDR1 MDHEN and CDR2 SYDVKM. The CDR3 spans 15 residues. V dropped 8 bases and J dropped 4; count of bases not matched to a gene: 8. The CDR3 DNA is TGTGCCAGCTTGGGACAGGGGAGGGAGAATCAGCCCCAGCATTTT. It specifies CASLGQGRENQPQHF.

The chain couples TRBV14 to TRBJ1-2; 9 nucleotides line up with TRBD1. J lost 4 bases, V lost 4 bases, and 7 bases had no gene match. This CDR3 has 15 amino acids. CDR1 SGHDN and CDR2 FVKESK come from the germline V gene. For the CDR3, the DNA is TGTGCCAGCAGCCCCCTGGACAGGGGAACCTATGGCTACACCTTC. Its translation: CASSPLDRGTYGYTF.

This clone came up a few times. For the CDR3, the DNA is TGTGCCACCGGGCAGGGGGGTCAGCCCCAGCATTTT. Residues: CATGQGGQPQHF. This rearrangement joins TRBV6-5 to TRBJ1-5; 7 bases line up with TRBD1. CDR1 is MNHEY and CDR2 is SVGAGI in the germline V gene. CDR3 length: 12 amino acids. V lost 10 bases and J lost 6; bases outside the gene matches: 6.

The J gene is TRBJ2-3, the V gene TRBV28, with 7 nucleotides matching TRBD2. With 6 bases clipped from V and 2 bases from J, the junction kept 11 bases outside the gene matches. Germline CDR1 and CDR2: MDHEN and SYDVKM. The CDR3 has 16 residues. The CDR3 nucleotides read TGTGCCAGCAGGCGACCAGTTGCGGGGGTCACAGATACGCAGTATTTT. It yields the protein CASRRPVAGVTDTQYF. Drawing the rest from reference TRBV28 and TRBJ2-3, the complete variable domain is DVKVTQSSRYLVKRTGEKVFLECVQDMDHENMFWYRQDPGLGLRLIYFSYDVKMKEKGDIPEGYSVSREKKERFSLILESASTNQTSMYLCASRRPVAGVTDTQYFGPGTRLTVL.

This clone was observed a few times. V usage is TRBV20-1 and J usage is TRBJ2-5; D is possibly TRBD1 (7 bases). The germline CDR1 and CDR2 sequences are DFQATT and SNEGSKA (reference sequence). There are 14 residues in the CDR3. The V gene lost 3 bases and the J gene lost 4 bases, with 15 bases spanning the gap. CDR3 nucleotides: TGCAGTGCTAGTTACCAGGGGGGCGGAGAGACCCAGTACTTC. Translated, it gives CSASYQGGGETQYF.

This clone was counted once. Here the CDR3 reads CASSMRGQGVSYTEAFF. As DNA, the CDR3 is TGTGCCAGTAGTATGAGGGGACAGGGGGTTTCGTACACTGAAGCTTTCTTT. This chain uses TRBV19 with TRBJ1-1; 11 nucleotides agree with TRBD1. The CDR3 has 17 residues. Germline values: CDR1 LNHDA, CDR2 SQIVND (reference sequence). V shed 3 bases and J 3 bases; nucleotides not matched to a gene: 9.

The gene calls are TRBV9 and TRBJ1-2, with D perhaps matching TRBD1 (6 bases). V dropped 3 bases and J dropped 6 bases, with 12 bases sitting between them. The CDR3 is 13 amino acids. CDR1 is SGDLS, CDR2 YYNGEE, per germline. The CDR3 sequence is CASSDRAGDGYTF. DNA of the CDR3: TGTGCCAGCAGCGACAGGGCAGGAGATGGCTACACCTTC.

The V call is TRBV7-6, the J call TRBJ2-6, with D maybe TRBD1 (5 bases). This CDR3 has 18 residues. The V gene lost 1 base and the J gene lost 0 bases, with 13 bases spanning the gap. Germline CDR1 reads SGHVS; CDR2 reads FNYEAQ. This chain's CDR3 is CASSLVARVTSGANVLTF. CDR3 in DNA: TGTGCCAGCAGCTTAGTCGCCAGGGTTACCTCTGGGGCCAACGTCCTGACTTTC. Variable domain in full (rest from reference TRBV7-6 and TRBJ2-6): GAGVSQSPRYKVTKRGQDVALRCDPISGHVSLYWYRQALGQGPEFLTYFNYEAQQDKSGLPNDRFSAERPEGSISTLTIQRTEQRDSAMYRCASSLVARVTSGANVLTFGAGSRLTVL.

The chain carries TRBV3-1 (or the pseudogene TRBV3-2) and TRBJ1-4; 7 bases are shared with TRBD1. With 5 bases clipped from V and 8 bases from J, the junction kept 5 bases outside the gene matches. There are 13 residues in the CDR3. Looked up from germline, CDR1 is LGHDT and CDR2 is YNNKEL (reference sequence). CDR3 in amino acids: CASSDREEEKLFF. The CDR3 region has the DNA TGTGCCAGCAGCGACAGGGAGGAGGAAAAACTGTTTTTT.

This chain connects TRBV3-1 (or the pseudogene TRBV3-2) to TRBJ1-5; 12 bases line up with TRBD1. CDR1 LGHDT and CDR2 YNNKEL come from the germline V gene (reference sequence). CDR3 length: 15 residues. Trimming cost V 4 bases and J 7 bases; bases outside gene matches: 5. CDR3 amino acids: CASSRGQGAGQPQHF. The CDR3 DNA reads as TGTGCCAGCAGCCGGGGACAGGGGGCCGGACAGCCCCAGCATTTT.

The gene calls are TRBV7-2 and TRBJ1-5, with D possibly being TRBD1 (6 bases). The V gene's germline CDR1 is SGHTA and CDR2 FQGNSA. The CDR3 has 14 amino acids. The ends were cut back, 5 bases at V and 5 bases at J, with 13 bases in the middle. The CDR3 sequence is CASSPQTGDQPQHF. The DNA for the CDR3 is TGTGCCAGCAGCCCCCAGACAGGTGATCAGCCCCAGCATTTT.

V gene TRBV6-5 combines with J gene TRBJ1-5; a weak D match, TRBD1 (5 bases). The germline CDR1 and CDR2 sequences are MNHEY and SVGAGI. The CDR3 is 13 residues long. Trimming pared 11 bases from V and 5 bases from J, leaving 16 bases between. CDR3 loop: CACCMAGDQPQHF. CDR3 bases: TGTGCCTGTTGCATGGCGGGGGATCAGCCCCAGCATTTT.

The chain links TRBV9 to TRBJ1-2; 8 bases match TRBD1. After removal of 4 bases from V and 8 bases from J, the junction contained 19 bases not matched to a gene. Germline CDR1 reads SGDLS; CDR2 reads YYNGEE. The CDR3 is 17 residues long. The CDR3: CASSPQAAGQGVFGYTF. In DNA, the CDR3 is TGTGCCAGCAGCCCCCAAGCGGCTGGACAGGGAGTTTTCGGCTACACCTTC.

The chain couples TRBV6-1 to TRBJ2-7; no definite D call. Germline CDR1 MNHNS, CDR2 SASEGT. V gave up 1 base and J gave up 2 bases, with 12 bases separating them. The length of the CDR3 is 15 residues. CDR3 in DNA: TGTGCCAGCAGTGAAGGCAGAGGAGAAACCTACGAGCAGTACTTC. As protein: CASSEGRGETYEQYF.

The chain couples TRBV28 to TRBJ2-2; no definite D call. The CDR3 spans 13 residues. Trimming stripped 2 bases from V and 8 bases from J, with 9 bases between. Germline V gene data show CDR1 as MDHEN and CDR2 as SYDVKM. The CDR3 DNA reads as TGTGCCAGCAGTTTACTCCAAACAGGGGAGCTGTTTTTT. Translation: CASSLLQTGELFF.

The sample holds one count of this clone. This sequence joins TRBV7-8 and TRBJ2-5; no firm D call. Trimming cost V 3 bases and J 5 bases, with 7 bases left between them. This CDR3 is built from 12 residues. Germline V gene sequence: CDR1 SGHVS, CDR2 FQNEAQ. The CDR3 DNA follows: TGTGCCAGCAGCTTTAGTGTGGAGACCCAGTACTTC. Its translation is CASSFSVETQYF.

This chain links TRBV3-1 (or the pseudogene TRBV3-2) with TRBJ2-5; 9 bases are shared with TRBD2. In germline, CDR1 is LGHDT, CDR2 YNNKEL (reference sequence). The V and J ends lost 1 base and 5 bases, in that order; junction bases with no gene match: 11. This CDR3 contains 17 residues. This CDR3 reads CASSQGESSGGGETQYF. The DNA of the CDR3 is TGTGCCAGCAGCCAAGGGGAGAGTAGCGGGGGCGGGGAGACCCAGTACTTC.

The J gene is TRBJ1-4, the V gene TRBV11-2; tentative D call: TRBD1 (5 bases). The CDR3 sequence is 16 residues long. CDR1 is SGHAT, CDR2 FQNNGV, per germline. With 1 base removed from V and 9 bases from J, the gap between germline ends came to 18 bases. The CDR3 DNA reads TGTGCCAGCAGCTTAGTCGGGGGGGGACGGAGGAAAAAACTGTTTTTT. Its translation is CASSLVGGGRRKKLFF.

The chain couples TRBV6-5 to TRBJ1-4; 9 bases fit TRBD1. CDR1 MNHEY and CDR2 SVGAGI come from the germline V gene. Trimming cost V 6 bases and J 4 bases; bases outside gene matches: 3. The CDR3 has 14 residues. This chain's CDR3 is CASRTGGSNEKLFF. The CDR3 DNA reads TGTGCCAGCAGGACAGGGGGGAGTAATGAAAAACTGTTTTTT.